Listed below are T cell receptor beta chains from one sample, sequenced in a study of CD8+CD57+ T cells in acquired aplastic anemia. TCRdb fed the reads into MiXCR, producing one record per CDR3 protein. The sample has under 350,000 distinct CDR3 sequences, 45% to 65% seen once. Sequencing was done on a sample of sorted CD4+, CD8+, or CD8+CD57+ T cells (not recorded which) from PBMCs. The receptors come from a human donor with aplastic anemia. Each CDR3 is given with its conserved first and last residue. A D gene is named only where the DNA matches it firmly. Some rows have no size entry. The others give once, few or many, or a class for an expanded clone.

TRBJ2-5,TRBV18,TRBD2,many,CASSPLLAGSFQEETQYF,TGTGCCAGCTCACCCCTACTAGCGGGAAGCTTCCAAGAAGAGACCCAGTACTTC
TRBJ1-1,TRBV9,-,-,CASSVVWARRTEAFF,TGTGCCAGCAGCGTAGTTTGGGCGCGGAGGACTGAAGCTTTCTTT
TRBJ1-1,TRBV20-1,-,-,CSAIQDTYTEAFF,TGCAGTGCTATACAAGACACCTACACTGAAGCTTTCTTT
TRBJ2-5,TRBV5-1,TRBD2,many,CASSLASGGLQETQYF,TGCGCCAGCAGCTTGGCTAGCGGGGGCCTCCAAGAGACCCAGTACTTC
TRBJ1-3,TRBV5-8,-,many,CASSSRRNTIYF,TGTGCCAGCAGCTCCCGAAGAAACACCATATATTTT
TRBJ2-3,TRBV7-6,TRBD2,-,CASSFPTSGGTSNTDTQYF,TGTGCCAGCAGCTTCCCCACTAGCGGGGGAACTTCTAACACAGATACGCAGTATTTT
TRBJ2-7,TRBV20-1,TRBD2,-,CSARDLAGGDANEQYF,TGCAGTGCTAGAGATCTAGCGGGAGGGGACGCAAACGAGCAGTACTTC
TRBJ1-2,TRBV10-3,-,-,CAITQAGNYGYTF,TGTGCCATCACCCAAGCTGGAAACTATGGCTACACCTTC
TRBJ2-1,TRBV10-3,TRBD2,-,CAIRLAGTYNEQFF,TGTGCCATCAGACTAGCGGGGACCTACAATGAGCAGTTCTTC
TRBJ2-3,TRBV20-1,TRBD2,once,CSVPTSGRDTQYF,TGCAGTGTTCCGACTAGCGGGAGAGATACGCAGTATTTT
TRBJ1-1,TRBV10-3,-,-,CAIGPAGRGSRMNTEAFF,TGTGCCATCGGACCCGCGGGGAGAGGCTCTCGTATGAACACTGAAGCTTTCTTT
TRBJ1-4,TRBV7-2,-,-,CASSLGTGGKLFF,TGTGCCAGCAGCTTAGGGACGGGGGGAAAACTGTTTTTT
TRBJ1-1,TRBV11-2,-,-,CASSLDLTEAFF,TGTGCCAGCAGCTTAGATCTGACTGAAGCTTTCTTT
TRBJ2-1,TRBV5-1,TRBD1,once,CASSDGTGGYGYNEQFF,TGCGCCAGCAGCGATGGGACAGGAGGTTATGGCTACAATGAGCAGTTCTTC
TRBJ2-2,TRBV2,-,few,CASRDRTVLTGELFF,TGTGCCAGCAGGGACCGGACAGTACTCACCGGGGAGCTGTTTTTT
TRBJ2-1,TRBV20-1,-,many,CSARDLKQGPYNEQFF,TGCAGTGCTAGAGACCTTAAACAGGGACCCTACAATGAGCAGTTCTTC
TRBJ2-3,TRBV7-6,TRBD1,-,CASSFPLQGASTDTQYF,TGTGCCAGCAGCTTCCCTCTACAGGGGGCTAGCACAGATACGCAGTATTTT
TRBJ1-1,TRBV24-1,TRBD1,many,CATSDAIRGEAAFF,TGTGCCACCAGTGACGCCATCAGGGGGGAGGCAGCTTTCTTT
TRBJ2-2,TRBV11-3,-,-,CASSFGAAGELFF,TGTGCCAGCAGCTTCGGTGCGGCCGGGGAGCTGTTTTTT
TRBJ2-3,TRBV4-3,-,-,CASSQASGDTQYF,TGCGCCAGCAGCCAAGCGTCAGGAGATACGCAGTATTTT
TRBJ1-1,TRBV20-1,TRBD1,-,CSASPRTGRGTEAFF,TGCAGTGCTAGCCCTCGGACAGGTCGCGGGACTGAAGCTTTCTTT
TRBJ2-7,TRBV5-1,-,-,CASSQQGANYEQYF,TGTGCCAGCAGTCAACAGGGAGCAAACTACGAGCAGTACTTC
TRBJ2-7,TRBV7-9,TRBD1,-,CASRQSGTGLYEQYF,TGTGCCAGCAGACAAAGCGGGACAGGGTTGTACGAGCAGTACTTC
TRBJ1-1,TRBV5-1,-,-,CASSLRAGVNTEAFF,TGCGCCAGCAGCTTGCGGGCAGGGGTAAACACTGAAGCTTTCTTT
TRBJ2-7,TRBV2,TRBD2,once,CASSEGLAGKYEQYF,TGTGCCAGCAGTGAAGGACTAGCGGGGAAATACGAGCAGTACTTC
TRBJ1-1,TRBV25-1,-,-,CASSDDRFYTEAFF,TGTGCCAGCAGTGACGACAGATTCTACACTGAAGCTTTCTTT
TRBJ2-3,TRBV5-6,TRBD2,many,CASSLGTTTDTQYF,TGTGCCAGCAGCTTAGGGACTACCACCGATACGCAGTATTTT
TRBJ1-2,TRBV19,-,few,CASSIGVEAYGYTF,TGTGCCAGTAGTATTGGGGTTGAGGCGTATGGCTACACCTTC
TRBJ1-5,TRBV2,-,-,CASSEVTANQPQHF,TGTGCCAGCAGTGAGGTGACAGCGAATCAGCCCCAGCATTTT
TRBJ2-1,TRBV6-4,-,-,CASSEGINNEQFF,TGTGCCAGCAGTGAAGGGATTAACAATGAGCAGTTCTTC
TRBJ2-7,TRBV6-1,TRBD2,-,CASSEGLAGAYEQYF,TGTGCCAGCAGTGAGGGACTAGCGGGAGCCTACGAGCAGTACTTC
TRBJ1-2,TRBV10-3,-,few,CAISESTAGWGYTF,TGTGCCATCAGTGAGTCGACGGCAGGGTGGGGCTACACCTTC
TRBJ2-3,TRBV5-1,-,-,CASSLDGAITDTQYF,TGCGCCAGCAGCTTGGACGGTGCCATCACAGATACGCAGTATTTT
TRBJ1-5,TRBV7-2,-,-,CASSFSGLGNQPQHF,TGTGCCAGCAGCTTTTCGGGTCTCGGCAATCAGCCCCAGCATTTT
TRBJ2-1,TRBV9,-,many,CASSVAGGAHNEQFF,TGTGCCAGCAGCGTAGCTGGGGGGGCTCACAATGAGCAGTTCTTC
TRBJ2-2,TRBV19,-,many,CASSISQGGDTGELFF,TGTGCCAGTAGTATATCACAGGGAGGGGACACCGGGGAGCTGTTTTTT
TRBJ2-1,TRBV7-6,-,-,CASSEDIYNEQFF,TGTGCCAGCAGCGAAGACATCTACAATGAGCAGTTCTTC
TRBJ2-3,TRBV10-3,-,few,CAISWARNTDTQYF,TGTGCCATCAGTTGGGCGCGGAACACAGATACGCAGTATTTT
TRBJ2-5,TRBV7-3,TRBD1,few,CASSSQGIQETQYF,TGTGCCAGCAGCTCACAGGGGATCCAAGAGACCCAGTACTTC
TRBJ2-5,TRBV11-2,-,-,CASSEGGSRVGETQYF,TGTGCCAGCAGCGAGGGAGGTAGCAGGGTGGGAGAGACCCAGTACTTC
TRBJ1-2,TRBV20-1,TRBD1,many,CSAPDRGSGYTF,TGCAGTGCTCCGGACAGGGGGAGCGGCTACACCTTC
TRBJ2-1,TRBV9,-,few,CASSASTGRAYNEQFF,TGTGCCAGCAGCGCCTCGACAGGTAGGGCCTACAATGAGCAGTTCTTC
TRBJ2-3,TRBV6-5,-,many,CASRLAFTDTQYF,TGTGCCAGCAGGTTGGCATTCACAGATACGCAGTATTTT
TRBJ2-2,TRBV2,TRBD1,-,CARTSGQGTGELFF,TGTGCCAGGACTTCGGGACAGGGAACCGGGGAGCTGTTTTTT
TRBJ1-6,TRBV2,-,many,CASRRVLRNSPLHF,TGTGCCAGCCGCCGGGTTCTGCGAAATTCACCCCTCCACTTT
TRBJ2-5,TRBV20-1,TRBD2,-,CSALSGLAGEVETQYF,TGCAGTGCTTTGTCCGGACTAGCGGGAGAGGTAGAGACCCAGTACTTC
TRBJ2-7,TRBV7-2,TRBD2,-,CASSLTSGEDYEQYF,TGTGCCAGCAGCCTCACTAGCGGGGAAGACTACGAGCAGTACTTC
TRBJ1-1,TRBV20-1,-,many,CSARGTTTFF,TGCAGTGCTAGAGGGACGACGACTTTCTTT
TRBJ1-2,TRBV4-1,-,many,CASSVGLLTRVKNYGYTF,TGCGCCAGCAGCGTAGGGCTCCTAACAAGGGTGAAAAACTATGGCTACACCTTC
TRBJ2-7,TRBV5-1,TRBD2,few,CASSSTTSGRSYEQYF,TGTGCCAGCAGCTCGACCACTAGCGGGAGATCATACGAGCAGTACTTC
TRBJ1-1,TRBV19,-,-,CASSPSFTEAFF,TGTGCCAGTAGCCCTTCTTTCACTGAAGCTTTCTTT
TRBJ1-6,TRBV10-3,TRBD1,few,CAISESLGQRTEKRYNSPLHF,TGTGCCATCAGTGAGTCTCTGGGACAGCGTACTGAAAAACGCTATAATTCACCCCTCCACTTT
TRBJ2-7,TRBV7-6,-,few,CASSLGPDSSYEQYF,TGTGCCAGCAGCTTAGGACCCGACAGTTCCTACGAGCAGTACTTC
TRBJ2-7,TRBV5-6,-,-,CASSPKRAYEQYF,TGTGCCAGCAGCCCGAAGAGGGCCTACGAGCAGTACTTC